A selection of T cell receptor beta chains follows, all from one sample in a study of early stage breast cancer tumors. Produced via immunoSEQ multiplex PCR; TCRdb's table is partial and in-frame only. The sample shows roughly 30,000 clones, roughly four fifths of them seen only once. Sequencing was carried out using breast tumor tissue. The receptors originated from a person in their thirties with breast cancer. Each CDR3 is given with its conserved first and last residue. The D gene is left open where the match is weak. Clone size is shown for a subset of rows, as once, few, many or a class of expanded clone.

>-|TRBJ1-4|-|TRBV2
TGTGCCACTCAAGCCCCGGGAGGCGAGGAAAAACTGTTTTTT
CATQAPGGEEKLFF
>once|TRBJ1-2|TRBD1|TRBV30
TGTGCCTGGAGTGTACTGGAGAACAGGGGGTATGGCTACACCTTC
CAWSVLENRGYGYTF
>once|TRBJ1-2|-|TRBV9
TGTGCCAGCAGCGAGAAAGACAGCTTTGGAGGCTACACCTTC
CASSEKDSFGGYTF
>once|TRBJ2-7|TRBD1|TRBV30
TGTGCCTGGAGTGTCCTCCCCCCAGGACAGGGCCACGAGCAGTACTTC
CAWSVLPPGQGHEQYF
>-|TRBJ1-3|-|TRBV6-4
TGTGCCAGCAGAGTCTTACAGGGACACTCTCATCCTGGAAACACCATATATTTT
CASRVLQGHSHPGNTIYF
>-|TRBJ1-1|-|TRBV5-5
TGTGCCAGCAGCATACAGAGGAACACTGAAGCTTTCTTT
CASSIQRNTEAFF
>-|TRBJ2-7|-|TRBV30
TGTGCCTGGAAGCCGATCTCCTACGAGCAGTACTTC
CAWKPISYEQYF
>-|TRBJ2-1|-|TRBV7-3
TGTGCCAGCAGCTTAACGCGTCACAATGAGCAGTTCTTC
CASSLTRHNEQFF
>-|TRBJ2-3|-|TRBV6-4
TGTGCCAGCAGATCATCATCCGCCACAGATACGCAGTATTTT
CASRSSSATDTQYF
>-|TRBJ2-3|-|TRBV5-1
TGCGCCAGCGAGTTCGAGGGCACAGATACGCAGTATTTT
CASEFEGTDTQYF
>-|TRBJ1-1|-|TRBV2
TGTGCCAGCAGTGAAGCGCGAGGGGGGACTGAAGCTTTCTTT
CASSEARGGTEAFF
>once|TRBJ2-7|TRBD2|TRBV7-7
TGTGCTAGCAGCTTAGGCCCTTTGCGGGAGGGCCTCTACGAGCAGTACTTC
CASSLGPLREGLYEQYF
>few|TRBJ2-7|-|TRBV5-1
TGCGCCAGCAGCTTTACAGCCTCCTACGAGCAGTACTTC
CASSFTASYEQYF
>-|TRBJ2-2|-|TRBV5-6
TGTGCCAGCGGCCGGGACGACTGGGAGCTGTTTTTT
CASGRDDWELFF
>-|TRBJ2-7|-|TRBV6-5
TGTGCCAGCAGTTACCACGTAGGGAGCTTCTACGAGCAGTACTTC
CASSYHVGSFYEQYF
>few|TRBJ2-6|-|TRBV19
TGTGCCAGTAGCCCAAGGGGATCTGGGGCCAACGTCCTGACTTTC
CASSPRGSGANVLTF
>-|TRBJ1-1|-|TRBV28
TGTGCCAGCAGGGTCCCAAGGAACACTGAAGCTTTCTTT
CASRVPRNTEAFF
>-|TRBJ1-1|-|TRBV6-4
TGTGCCAGCAGGCCAGAGGGGGGGATTAACACTGAAGCTTTCTTT
CASRPEGGINTEAFF
>-|TRBJ2-1|-|TRBV7-2
TGTGCCAGCAGCTTAACCAGGGACCACAATGAGCAGTTCTTC
CASSLTRDHNEQFF
>-|TRBJ1-5|-|TRBV7-2
TGTGCCAGCAGCTTAGATGCTGGGCCACAGCATTTT
CASSLDAGPQHF
>-|TRBJ1-3|-|TRBV27
TGTGCCAGCAGTAGAGGGGAAGGAAACACCATATATTTT
CASSRGEGNTIYF
>once|TRBJ2-1|TRBD2|TRBV9
TGTGCCAGCGGGACTAGCGGGTTTCTAGATGAGCAGTTCTTC
CASGTSGFLDEQFF
>-|TRBJ2-6|-|TRBV4-1
TGCGCCAGCAGCCAAGGGTCTTTGGCTGGCTTAGTGAACGTCCTGACTTTC
CASSQGSLAGLVNVLTF
>once|TRBJ1-2|-|TRBV12-5
TGTGCTAGTGGTTTACAAACAGGGACCGATTATGGCTACACCTTC
CASGLQTGTDYGYTF
>-|TRBJ2-3|-|TRBV15
TGTGCCACCAGCAGAGAGAGCGGTCGGGGGGATACGCAGTATTTT
CATSRESGRGDTQYF
>-|TRBJ1-1|-|TRBV4-1
TGCGCCAGCAGCCAAGGGACACTGGGGGGTGAAGCTTTCTTT
CASSQGTLGGEAFF
>-|TRBJ2-7|-|TRBV2
TGTGCCAGCAGTGCCCCAGAGGGCGGATACGAGCAGTACTTC
CASSAPEGGYEQYF
>once|TRBJ2-3|TRBD2|TRBV9
TGTGCCAGCAGCGTAGCAGCGGGAGGGCCATTTGGAGATACGCAGTATTTT
CASSVAAGGPFGDTQYF
>-|TRBJ1-2|-|TRBV7-6
TGTGCCAGCAGCGTCACCTGGAGACCGAACTATGGCTACACCTTC
CASSVTWRPNYGYTF
>-|TRBJ1-2|-|TRBV2
TGTGCCAGCAATCTCCCCACAGGGATGCGGACCTTC
CASNLPTGMRTF
>-|TRBJ1-2|-|TRBV2
TGTGCCAGCAATGAGGGGGGACTTTGGTATGGCTACACCTTC
CASNEGGLWYGYTF
>-|TRBJ1-1|TRBD1|TRBV2
TGTGCCAGCCGTAGGACAGGAACGAACACTGAAGCTTTCTTT
CASRRTGTNTEAFF
>-|TRBJ1-6|-|TRBV18
TGTGCCAGCTCAACTACAGGGATCCAGGATTCACCCCTCCACTTT
CASSTTGIQDSPLHF
>-|TRBJ2-1|TRBD1|TRBV5-1
TGCGCCAGCAGCTTGGGGACAGGGGAGGATTTCGTGCTGTTCTTC
CASSLGTGEDFVLFF
>-|TRBJ1-6|-|TRBV27
TGTGCCAGCAGGAAGGGGGTCGATAATTCACCCCTCCACTTT
CASRKGVDNSPLHF
>once|TRBJ2-1|TRBD2|TRBV27
TGTGCCAGCAGTTCACCCGGGACTACATATCTAGCTGTGGGACCCCGGCTATTTCATGAGCAGTTCTTC
CASSSPGTTYLAVGPRLFHEQFF
>-|TRBJ2-2|TRBD2|TRBV9
TGTGCCAGCAGCACCCGTGCGGGAGGGGGCGGGGAGCTGTTTTTT
CASSTRAGGGGELFF
>-|TRBJ1-2|-|TRBV18
TGTGCCAGCTCACCCGAGACAGACACTAACTATGGCTACACCTTC
CASSPETDTNYGYTF
>-|TRBJ1-5|-|TRBV2
TGTGCCAGCAGTGACAGGGGCGTAAGAGGGCAACCCAATCAGCCCCAGCATTTT
CASSDRGVRGQPNQPQHF
>-|TRBJ2-7|-|TRBV4-3
TGCGCCAGCAGCCCGGGACGCGGCTACGAGCAGTACTTC
CASSPGRGYEQYF
>-|TRBJ2-5|-|TRBV23-1
TGCGCCAGCAGTCCTCGGCGAAAGACCCAGTACTTC
CASSPRRKTQYF
>-|TRBJ1-2|-|TRBV7-9
TGTGCCAGCAGCTTAGTTCCGAACCAATATGGCTACACCTTC
CASSLVPNQYGYTF
>-|TRBJ2-2|-|TRBV27
TGTGCCAGCAGTTTTCGCTTGGGGGTTACCGGGGAGCTGTTTTTT
CASSFRLGVTGELFF
>-|TRBJ2-3|TRBD2|TRBV19
TGTGCCAGTAGTATTGAATCCTACAGCGGGAGTATCGCGGTAAGCACAGATACGCAGTATTTT
CASSIESYSGSIAVSTDTQYF
>once|TRBJ1-1|TRBD1|TRBV6-5
TGTGCCAGCAGCCTGGGACAGGGGTTTCGCACTGAAGCTTTCTTT
CASSLGQGFRTEAFF
>-|TRBJ2-1|-|TRBV4-1
TGCGCCAGCAGCCAAGACCCCAAAATGAGTGAGCAGTTCTTC
CASSQDPKMSEQFF
>-|TRBJ1-1|TRBD1|TRBV16
TGTGCCAGCAGCCGTACGACAGGGGACACTGAAGCTTTCTTT
CASSRTTGDTEAFF
>few|TRBJ2-4|-|TRBV4-3
TGCGCCAGCAGCCAAGAGAGGAGGGACATTCAGTACTTC
CASSQERRDIQYF
>-|TRBJ2-2|-|TRBV27
TGTGCCAGCAGTTTACCGGGTGGGCAGCTCACCGGGGAGCTGTTTTTT
CASSLPGGQLTGELFF
>-|TRBJ2-2|-|TRBV7-3
TGTGCCAGCAGCTTAACCGGCCCTGCCACCGGGGAGCTGTTTTTT
CASSLTGPATGELFF
>-|TRBJ1-1|-|TRBV5-1
TGCGCCAGCAGCTTATCGGGACTTACGGGGACTGAAGCTTTCTTT
CASSLSGLTGTEAFF
>-|TRBJ1-1|-|TRBV5-5
TGTGCCAGCAGCTTACAGGGTTCCACTGAAGCTTTCTTT
CASSLQGSTEAFF
>once|TRBJ1-4|TRBD1|TRBV18
TGTGCCAGCTCACCCCGGACAGGGCCTAATGAAAAACTGTTTTTT
CASSPRTGPNEKLFF
>medium-sized|TRBJ1-6|-|TRBV6-5
TGTGCCAGCAGCCTCAGGGATTCACCCCTCCACTTT
CASSLRDSPLHF
>once|TRBJ2-7|TRBD1|TRBV2
TGTGCCAGCAGTAAGGACAGGGGCGCCTCCTACGAGCAGTACTTC
CASSKDRGASYEQYF
>once|TRBJ2-1|TRBD2|TRBV5-4
TGTGCCAGCAGCCGAGCCGGGGGGAATGAGCAGTTCTTC
CASSRAGGNEQFF
>few|TRBJ1-2|-|TRBV28
TGTGCCAGCGCACCCCTACAGGACGGGTATGGCTACACCTTC
CASAPLQDGYGYTF